These T cell receptor beta chains were read from a single sample in a study of shared clonotypes between healthy human individuals. The data were produced by immunoSEQ multiplex PCR, yet TCRdb's version contains in-frame clones alone and is incomplete. The data hold fewer than 550,000 clones, with about 80% observed a single time. Sequenced sample: PBMCs. The source of these receptors is a woman between 40 and 55 years old in good health. Some clones in this sample may be carry-over from other donors' samples. The CDR3 runs from the conserved cysteine through the conserved F or W. The size entry is marked missing in some rows and otherwise reads once, few, many or a size class.

J,size,V,CDR3
TRBJ2-7,.,TRBV23-1,CASSHNRGGEQYF
TRBJ2-1,.,TRBV5-1,CASSLGGLAGEGEQFF
TRBJ2-4,.,TRBV19,CASSGLGRGIQYF
TRBJ2-6,.,TRBV6-5,CASGRPTSGANVLTF
TRBJ1-2,.,TRBV19,CASMAGDNYGYTF
TRBJ2-7,.,TRBV5-1,CASSLGGTGNSEQYF
TRBJ1-1,.,TRBV28,CASSTPSAGAAEAFF
TRBJ2-2,.,TRBV7-2,CASSLKSGELFF
TRBJ1-6,once,TRBV28,CASSLGLTSYNSPLHF
TRBJ2-7,.,TRBV15,CATSRDRTGDYEQYF
TRBJ2-1,.,TRBV19,CASSIAGTSSYNEQFF
TRBJ2-5,.,TRBV19,CASSTPGIRETQYF
TRBJ1-5,few,TRBV23-1,CASTLSGAKPQHF
TRBJ1-1,.,TRBV5-8,CASSRRQRNTEAFF
TRBJ2-1,.,TRBV30,CASLPGGEQFF
TRBJ1-1,.,TRBV4-2,CASSQDPRMNTEAFF
TRBJ2-1,.,TRBV10-3,CAISGVHNEQFF
TRBJ1-4,once,TRBV6-5,CASSYSPLRNEKLFF
TRBJ2-1,.,TRBV27,CASFFASGRGEQFF
TRBJ2-7,.,TRBV6-1,CASSFSSYEQYF
TRBJ2-7,.,TRBV28,CASSSGNEQYF
TRBJ2-5,.,TRBV7-3,CASSLIPGRVKETQYF
TRBJ1-4,.,TRBV5-1,CASSLGVGQREKLFF
TRBJ2-3,.,TRBV5-1,CASSGTRTDTQYF
TRBJ1-1,.,TRBV6-1,CASSEQPGGANTEAFF
TRBJ1-5,.,TRBV15,CATSRVGGQWPQHF
TRBJ1-4,.,TRBV19,CASCRANEKLFF
TRBJ2-1,.,TRBV7-2,CASSPQAYNEQFF
TRBJ1-5,.,TRBV10-2,CASSELGGYSNQPQHF
TRBJ2-5,.,TRBV5-1,CASSLRPEYQETQYF
TRBJ1-2,few,TRBV6-1,CASSEAQGDYGYTF
TRBJ2-1,.,TRBV7-2,CAGSGRAGEQFF
TRBJ2-5,.,TRBV10-3,CAISGTQETQYF
TRBJ2-6,.,TRBV11-3,CASSLANPSGANVLTF
TRBJ1-1,once,TRBV6-6,CASTDSDRGLNTEAFF
TRBJ2-1,.,TRBV28,CAAGVAGTSSYNEQFF
TRBJ1-2,.,TRBV11-2,CASSPDRINYGYTF
TRBJ2-1,.,TRBV10-3,CAISGDYPEYNEQFF
TRBJ2-2,.,TRBV11-2,CASSLGYRGAGELFF
TRBJ2-5,.,TRBV10-1,CASTTTSKTQYF
TRBJ2-7,.,TRBV18,CASSRQERYEQYF